These 14 T cell receptor beta chains came from one sample sequenced in a study of blood T cell repertoires in COVID-19. TCRdb's table, derived via immunoSEQ multiplex PCR, lists solely in-frame clones and lacks some. The sample shows 300,000 to 400,000 clones, more than 70% of them seen only once. Sequenced: peripheral blood. Receptor source: a woman in her twenties or thirties with COVID-19, enrolled during active disease.

V gene TRBV12-3 or TRBV12-4 combines with J gene TRBJ2-7; unclear D gene. V gave up 5 bases and J gave up 2 bases, with 7 bases separating them. This CDR3 is built from 12 residues. Here the CDR3 DNA reads TGTGCCAGCAGTCGGTCTACCTACGAGCAGTACTTC. As protein: CASSRSTYEQYF.

With regard to this clone: Sequence at one end of the junction differs from germline and may be a read error. The chain couples TRBV7-7 to TRBJ2-5, with a tentative D call TRBD2 (6 bases). The CDR3 runs to 13 residues. Germline CDR1 is SSHAT and CDR2 is FNYEAQ (reference sequence). This chain's CDR3 is CASSLGGEETQYF. DNA of the CDR3: TGTGCTAGCAGCTTAGGCGGGGAAGAGACCCAGTACTTC. Full variable domain (rest looked up from reference TRBV7-7 and TRBJ2-5): GAGVSQSPRYKVTKRGQDVTLRCDPISSHATLYWYQQALGQGPEFLTYFNYEAQPDKSGLPSDRFSAERPEGSISTLTIQRTEQRDSAMYRCASSLGGEETQYFGPGTRLLVL.

This chain uses TRBV4-2 with TRBJ1-2, with D unresolved. V gave up 1 base and J gave up 4 bases, with 7 bases separating them. Germline CDR1 is LGHNA and CDR2 is YNFKEQ. CDR3 length: 13 residues. The CDR3 bases are TGTGCCAGCAGCCAAGGACTGAGCTATGGCTACACCTTC. Translation gives CASSQGLSYGYTF.

Written as DNA, the CDR3 is TGTGCCAGCAGCGAGTCTGAGCGGGGTTCCTACGAGCAGTACTTC. Protein sequence: CASSESERGSYEQYF. V usage is TRBV14 and J usage is TRBJ2-7, with TRBD2 matching over 7 bases. This CDR3 has 15 amino acids. Germline V CDR1 and CDR2: SGHDN, FVKESK. V was clipped by 5 bases and J by 1 base; unmatched bases: 8.

This rearrangement joins TRBV5-5 to TRBJ1-6; 7 bases are shared with TRBD1. The germline CDR1 and CDR2 sequences are SGHKS and YYEKEE (reference sequence). J gave up 6 bases and V 0 bases, and 3 bases lay outside the gene matches. CDR3 length equals 15 residues. DNA of the CDR3: TGTGCCAGCAGCTTGGGACAGGGTTTTAATTCACCCCTCCACTTT. Amino acid sequence: CASSLGQGFNSPLHF.

This chain links TRBV10-3 with TRBJ2-7, with 7 bases matching TRBD1. The junction had 11 bases not matched to a gene; V was cut back by 10 bases and J by 5 bases. In germline, CDR1 is ENHRY, CDR2 SYGVKD. The CDR3 contains 13 residues. This CDR3 reads CATHPTGLHEQYF. The CDR3 DNA is TGTGCCACCCATCCGACAGGGCTTCACGAGCAGTACTTC.

V is TRBV7-2 and J is TRBJ2-5; 10 bases fit TRBD2. Germline V lookup: CDR1 SGHTA, CDR2 FQGNSA. With V trimmed by 2 bases and J by 5 bases, 5 bases remained unmatched. CDR3 size: 15 residues. CDR3 nucleotide sequence: TGTGCCAGCAGCTTACGTAGCGGGGGGTGGGAGACCCAGTACTTC. This codes for CASSLRSGGWETQYF.

This rearrangement joins TRBV14 to TRBJ2-5, with D perhaps TRBD1 (5 bases). The germline V gene has CDR1 SGHDN and CDR2 FVKESK. The CDR3 has 15 amino acids. Trimming pared 4 bases from V and 3 bases from J, leaving 15 bases between. The CDR3 sequence: CASSRQTDNKETQYF. CDR3 bases: TGTGCCAGCAGCCGACAGACAGATAATAAAGAGACCCAGTACTTC. Combining the CDR3 with reference TRBV14 and TRBJ2-5 gives the whole variable domain EAGVTQFPSHSVIEKGQTVTLRCDPISGHDNLYWYRRVMGKEIKFLLHFVKESKQDESGMPNNRFLAERTGGTYSTLKVQPAELEDSGVYFCASSRQTDNKETQYFGPGTRLLVL.

This rearrangement joins TRBV7-2 to TRBJ2-2; 10 bases align to TRBD2. The CDR3 totals 18 residues. The germline V gene encodes CDR1 SGHTA and CDR2 FQGNSA. Trimming cost V 5 bases and J 7 bases; bases outside gene matches: 16. CDR3 nucleotide sequence: TGTGCCAGCAGCGCGGATCTCTTAGCGGGGGGCTTACACGGGGAGCTGTTTTTT. This gives the protein CASSADLLAGGLHGELFF.

The rearrangement uses TRBV7-8 and TRBJ1-5; 7 bases agree with TRBD1. CDR3 size: 18 residues. The V and J ends lost 4 bases and 0 bases, in that order; junction bases with no gene match: 12. Germline-derived CDR1 and CDR2 are SGHVS and FQNEAQ. Written as DNA, the CDR3 is TGTGCCAGCAGCTCCTACCGGGACAGCGTACTTAGCAATCAGCCCCAGCATTTT. It codes for CASSSYRDSVLSNQPQHF.

The chain uses TRBV15 and TRBJ2-5; the D gene is possibly TRBD2 (5 bases). The CDR3 has 13 amino acids. Germline-derived CDR1 and CDR2 are LNHNV and YYDKDF (reference sequence). V lost 7 bases to trimming and J lost 0 bases, with 9 bases between them. CDR3 coding DNA: TGTGCCACCATGTCGGACTACCAAGAGACCCAGTACTTC. Its translation is CATMSDYQETQYF.

The chain is built from TRBV5-1 and TRBJ2-5, with 10 bases matching TRBD2. The CDR3 totals 15 residues. The junction had 4 bases not matched to a gene; V was cut back by 2 bases and J by 3 bases. Looked up from germline, CDR1 is SGHRS and CDR2 is YFSETQ. The CDR3 DNA reads as TGCGCCAGCAGCTTCCTAGCGGGGGAAGAAGAGACCCAGTACTTC. Translated, it gives CASSFLAGEEETQYF.

The chain has TRBV28 and TRBJ2-2; D is possibly TRBD2 (6 bases). Per the germline V gene, CDR1 is MDHEN and CDR2 is SYDVKM. The CDR3 is 12 residues long. DNA of the CDR3: TGTGCTGCCCGGGGGTACACCGGGGAGCTGTTTTTT. As protein: CAARGYTGELFF.

This chain connects TRBV7-8 to TRBJ1-5; 9 bases agree with TRBD1. Germline CDR1 reads SGHVS; CDR2 reads FQNEAQ. The V segment lost 1 base and the J segment 0 bases; nucleotides outside the gene matches: 10. There are 19 residues in the CDR3. The CDR3 coding sequence is TGTGCCAGCAGCTTAGTAGTGGACAGGGGATCTTATAGCAATCAGCCCCAGCATTTT. Residues: CASSLVVDRGSYSNQPQHF.